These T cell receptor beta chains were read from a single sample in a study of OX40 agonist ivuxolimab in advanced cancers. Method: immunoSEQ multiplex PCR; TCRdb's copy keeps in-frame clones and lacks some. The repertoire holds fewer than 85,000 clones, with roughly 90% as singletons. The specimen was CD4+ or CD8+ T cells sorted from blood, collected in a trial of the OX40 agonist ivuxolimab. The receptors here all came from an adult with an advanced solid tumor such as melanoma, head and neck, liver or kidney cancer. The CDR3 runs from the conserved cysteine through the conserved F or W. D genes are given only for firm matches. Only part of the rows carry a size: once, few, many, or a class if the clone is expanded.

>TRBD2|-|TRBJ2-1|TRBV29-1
CSADSGRAVGEQFF
TGCAGCGCCGATAGCGGGAGGGCAGTCGGTGAGCAGTTCTTC
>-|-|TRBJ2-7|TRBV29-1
CSVEEGLGEQYF
TGCAGCGTTGAAGAGGGTTTGGGGGAGCAGTACTTC
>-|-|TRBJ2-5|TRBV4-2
CASSQGGEKYQETQYF
TGTGCCAGCAGCCAAGGTGGGGAGAAGTACCAAGAGACCCAGTACTTC
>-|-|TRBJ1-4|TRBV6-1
CASSEYVGGDEKLFF
TGTGCCAGCAGTGAATACGTGGGTGGGGATGAAAAACTGTTTTTT
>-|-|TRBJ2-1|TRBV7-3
CASSSQNDEQFF
TGTGCCAGCAGCTCGCAAAACGATGAGCAGTTCTTC
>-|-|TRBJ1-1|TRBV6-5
CASRFGPEMNTEAFF
TGTGCCAGCAGATTTGGGCCAGAAATGAACACTGAAGCTTTCTTT
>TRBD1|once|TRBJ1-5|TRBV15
CATSRVTGTSQPQHF
TGTGCCACCAGCAGAGTGACAGGGACTAGTCAGCCCCAGCATTTT
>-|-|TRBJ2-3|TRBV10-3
CAISDRGADTQYF
TGTGCCATCAGTGATAGGGGTGCAGATACGCAGTATTTT
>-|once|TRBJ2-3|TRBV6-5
CASSYSSLGDTQYF
TGTGCCAGCAGTTACAGTAGTTTAGGAGATACGCAGTATTTT
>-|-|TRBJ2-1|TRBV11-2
CASSPDIYNEQFF
TGTGCCAGCAGCCCGGACATCTACAATGAGCAGTTCTTC
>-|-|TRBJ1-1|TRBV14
CASSQIVNTEAFF
TGTGCCAGCAGCCAAATCGTGAACACTGAAGCTTTCTTT
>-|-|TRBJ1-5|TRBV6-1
CASSEGQAYSNQPQHF
TGTGCCAGCAGTGAAGGACAGGCCTATAGCAATCAGCCCCAGCATTTT
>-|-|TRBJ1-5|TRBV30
CAWSVPRANQPQHF
TGTGCCTGGAGTGTACCCAGGGCCAATCAGCCCCAGCATTTT
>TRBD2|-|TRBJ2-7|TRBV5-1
CASSYLAGESYEQYF
TGCGCCAGCAGCTATCTAGCGGGAGAATCCTACGAGCAGTACTTC
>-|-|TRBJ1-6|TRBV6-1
CASGEAPDSPLHF
TGTGCCAGCGGGGAAGCTCCGGATTCACCCCTCCACTTT
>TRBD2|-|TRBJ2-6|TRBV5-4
CASTTRVAGGFSSGANVLTF
TGTGCCAGCACCACGCGAGTAGCGGGGGGGTTTAGCTCTGGGGCCAACGTCCTGACTTTC
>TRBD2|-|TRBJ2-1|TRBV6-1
CASSEGKGLAGELRDNEQFF
TGTGCCAGCAGTGAGGGAAAAGGGCTAGCGGGAGAGTTGCGGGACAATGAGCAGTTCTTC
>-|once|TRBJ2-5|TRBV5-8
CASSLGKRETQYF
TGTGCCAGCAGCTTGGGCAAGAGGGAGACCCAGTACTTC
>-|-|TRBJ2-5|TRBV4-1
CASSQTRSTQETQYF
TGCGCCAGCAGCCAGACAAGGAGCACCCAAGAGACCCAGTACTTC
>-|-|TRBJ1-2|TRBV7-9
CASSSGNPDGYTF
TGTGCCAGCAGCTCAGGGAATCCAGATGGCTACACCTTC
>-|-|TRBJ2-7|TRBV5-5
CASSLGVYEQYF
TGTGCCAGCAGCTTGGGGGTCTACGAGCAGTACTTC
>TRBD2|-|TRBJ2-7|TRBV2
CASSGLAESVGQYF
TGTGCCAGCAGTGGACTAGCGGAATCGGTTGGGCAGTACTTC
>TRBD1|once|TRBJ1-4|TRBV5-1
CASQRDRDNEKLFF
TGCGCCAGCCAACGGGACAGGGATAATGAAAAACTGTTTTTT
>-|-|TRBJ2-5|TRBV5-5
CASSLEGGWGQETQYF
TGTGCCAGCAGCTTGGAAGGGGGATGGGGACAAGAGACCCAGTACTTC
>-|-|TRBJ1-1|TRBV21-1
CASSIPGREANTEAFF
TGTGCCAGCAGCATCCCCGGACGGGAAGCGAACACTGAAGCTTTCTTT
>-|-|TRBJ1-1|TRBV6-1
CASIPGFQRAAFF
TGTGCCAGCATCCCGGGTTTTCAGCGGGCGGCTTTCTTT
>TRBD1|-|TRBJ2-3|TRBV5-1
CASSSGTGTNTDTQYF
TGCGCCAGCAGCTCGGGGACAGGGACAAACACAGATACGCAGTATTTT
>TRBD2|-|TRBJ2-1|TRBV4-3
CASSLLAGGGDEQFF
TGCGCCAGCAGCCTTCTAGCGGGGGGTGGAGATGAGCAGTTCTTC
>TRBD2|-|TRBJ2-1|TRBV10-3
CATVTGGPSYNEQFF
TGTGCCACTGTTACGGGAGGGCCGTCCTACAATGAGCAGTTCTTC
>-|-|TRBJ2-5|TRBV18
CASSPQRDWGETQYF
TGTGCCAGCTCACCACAAAGGGATTGGGGGGAGACCCAGTACTTC
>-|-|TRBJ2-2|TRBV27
CASSLFGGGDTGELFF
TGTGCCAGCAGTTTATTCGGAGGGGGCGACACCGGGGAGCTGTTTTTT
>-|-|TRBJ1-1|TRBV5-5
CASSFQGNTEAFF
TGTGCCAGCAGCTTTCAGGGGAACACTGAAGCTTTCTTT
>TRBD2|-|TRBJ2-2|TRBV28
CASSRRLAGELFF
TGTGCCAGCAGCCGTCGACTAGCGGGGGAGCTGTTTTTT
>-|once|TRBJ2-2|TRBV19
CASKEGSLLTGELFF
TGTGCCAGTAAGGAGGGGAGTTTATTGACCGGGGAGCTGTTTTTT
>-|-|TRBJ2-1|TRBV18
CASSPPVRTYNEQFF
TGTGCCAGCTCACCACCCGTCCGGACCTACAATGAGCAGTTCTTC
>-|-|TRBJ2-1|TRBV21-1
CASSREKGCGGRKPYNEQFF
TGTGCCAGCAGCAGAGAAAAAGGCTGTGGGGGGAGGAAACCCTACAATGAGCAGTTCTTC
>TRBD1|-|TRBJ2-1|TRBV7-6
CASSLRQGSYNEQFF
TGTGCCAGCAGCTTACGACAGGGCTCCTACAATGAGCAGTTCTTC
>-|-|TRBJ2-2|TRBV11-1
CASSHGTDTGELFF
TGTGCCAGCAGCCATGGGACGGACACCGGGGAGCTGTTTTTT
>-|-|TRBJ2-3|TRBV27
CASSRPGGADTQYF
TGTGCCAGCAGCCGACCTGGGGGCGCAGATACGCAGTATTTT
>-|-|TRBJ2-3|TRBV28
CASTPAPRSTQYF
TGTGCCAGCACCCCAGCCCCGAGGAGTACGCAGTATTTT
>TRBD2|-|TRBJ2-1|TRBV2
CASSGSAGRGYNEQFF
TGTGCCAGCAGTGGGTCAGCGGGGAGAGGATACAATGAGCAGTTCTTC
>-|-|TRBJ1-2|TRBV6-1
CASSESGSYGYTF
TGTGCCAGCAGTGAATCGGGCAGCTATGGCTACACCTTC
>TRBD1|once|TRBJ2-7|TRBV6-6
CASRGQGATTPGEQYF
TGTGCCAGCAGGGGACAGGGGGCTACCACCCCCGGGGAGCAGTACTTC